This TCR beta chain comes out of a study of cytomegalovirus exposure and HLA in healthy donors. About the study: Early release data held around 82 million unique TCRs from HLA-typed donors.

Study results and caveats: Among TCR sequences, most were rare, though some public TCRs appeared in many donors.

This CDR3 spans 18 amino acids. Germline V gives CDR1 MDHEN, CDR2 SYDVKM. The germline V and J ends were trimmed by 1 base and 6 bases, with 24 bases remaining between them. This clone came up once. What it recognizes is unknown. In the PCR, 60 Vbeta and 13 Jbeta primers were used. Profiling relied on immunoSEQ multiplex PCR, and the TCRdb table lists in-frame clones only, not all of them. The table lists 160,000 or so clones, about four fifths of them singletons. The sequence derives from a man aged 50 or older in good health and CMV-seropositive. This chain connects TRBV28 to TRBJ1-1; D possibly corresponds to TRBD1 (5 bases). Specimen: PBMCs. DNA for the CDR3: TGTGCCAGCAGTTTATCACAGGCCGGGCGGGGTTTTGTACCTGAAGCTTTCTTT. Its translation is CASSLSQAGRGFVPEAFF.